A selection of T cell receptor beta chains follows, all from one sample in a study of blood T cell repertoires in COVID-19. Repertoires were generated with immunoSEQ multiplex PCR, while TCRdb's copy carries only in-frame clones and drops some. Altogether 200,000 or so clones are present, approximately 86% being singletons, with the ten largest covering approximately 2.1%. Sequencing was done on a sample of peripheral blood. These receptor sequences come from a man aged 65 to 79 with active or convalescent COVID-19. Each CDR3 is given with its conserved first and last residue. The D gene is left open where the match is weak. The size field is filled for only some rows; it gives once, few, many or a size class.

>TRBD2|16|TRBJ2-1|-|TRBV5-6
CASSWPLAGVLNEQFF
TGTGCCAGCAGCTGGCCGTTAGCGGGAGTGCTCAATGAGCAGTTCTTC
>TRBD1|14|TRBJ2-1|-|TRBV5-1
CASSLGQGAYEQFF
TGCGCCAGCAGCCTTGGACAGGGGGCATATGAGCAGTTCTTC
>TRBD2|16|TRBJ2-1|-|TRBV3-1/TRBV3-2
CASSPYGLALNNEQFF
TGTGCCAGCAGCCCCTACGGACTAGCGCTTAACAATGAGCAGTTCTTC
>TRBD1|17|TRBJ1-3|once|TRBV4-3
CASSQTTGGFGGNTIYF
TGCGCCAGCAGCCAGACGACAGGGGGCTTTGGTGGGAACACCATATATTTT
>TRBD1|14|TRBJ1-6|once|TRBV5-1
CASSSTGENSPLHF
TGCGCCAGCAGCTCGACAGGGGAGAATTCACCCCTCCACTTT
>-|12|TRBJ2-7|-|TRBV28
CASSSSLYEQYF
TGTGCCAGCAGTTCTTCCCTCTACGAGCAGTACTTC
>-|17|TRBJ1-3|-|TRBV6-6
CASSPITGSTSGNTIYF
TGTGCCAGCAGTCCCATTACAGGGTCAACCTCTGGAAACACCATATATTTT
>TRBD1|16|TRBJ1-5|-|TRBV5-1
CASSLGPTGVGQPQHF
TGCGCCAGCAGCTTGGGACCAACAGGGGTGGGTCAGCCCCAGCATTTT
>TRBD2|16|TRBJ2-1|-|TRBV18
CASSPAWSGRAGKEFF
TGTGCCAGCTCACCCGCCTGGAGCGGGAGGGCCGGTAAGGAGTTCTTC
>-|13|TRBJ1-5|-|TRBV7-2
CASSPGVNQPQHF
TGTGCCAGCAGTCCAGGCGTTAATCAGCCCCAGCATTTT
>TRBD2|16|TRBJ2-1|once|TRBV6-5
CASSYKTSGSYNEQFF
TGTGCCAGCAGTTACAAGACTAGCGGGAGCTACAATGAGCAGTTCTTC
>-|15|TRBJ2-1|-|TRBV28
CASSQTLSSYNEQFF
TGTGCCAGCAGTCAGACACTTAGCTCCTACAATGAGCAGTTCTTC
>-|15|TRBJ2-7|-|TRBV19
CASTLRFGLMDEQYF
TGTGCCAGTACCCTACGATTTGGTCTGATGGACGAGCAGTACTTC
>TRBD2|16|TRBJ2-1|-|TRBV5-4
CASSYRLAGNYNEQFF
TGTGCCAGCAGTTACCGACTAGCGGGAAATTACAATGAGCAGTTCTTC
>-|17|TRBJ2-7|-|TRBV6-7
CASSYSDQQGGVSEQYF
TGTGCCAGCAGTTACTCGGACCAACAGGGGGGGGTTAGCGAGCAGTACTTC
>TRBD2|13|TRBJ2-5|-|TRBV5-8
CASSLRGGVTQYF
TGTGCCAGCAGCTTGCGCGGGGGGGTCACCCAGTACTTC
>TRBD2|13|TRBJ2-1|-|TRBV7-2
CALSGRVYNEQFF
TGTGCCCTTAGCGGGAGGGTCTACAATGAGCAGTTCTTC
>TRBD1|14|TRBJ2-5|once|TRBV28
CASRINRGRETQYF
TGTGCCAGCAGAATCAACAGGGGCAGAGAGACCCAGTACTTC
>-|14|TRBJ1-2|-|TRBV6-5
CASRGTGGNYGYTF
TGTGCCAGCAGAGGCACGGGGGGGAACTATGGCTACACCTTC
>TRBD1|16|TRBJ2-7|-|TRBV5-1
CASSTQTGALNYEQYF
TGCGCCAGCAGCACCCAAACAGGGGCACTAAATTACGAGCAGTACTTC
>-|12|TRBJ2-2|-|TRBV19
CASSMLAGELFF
TGTGCCAGTAGTATGCTAGCCGGGGAGCTGTTTTTT
>TRBD1|15|TRBJ1-3|few|TRBV28
CASSSGQISGNTIYF
TGTGCCAGCAGTTCGGGACAGATCTCTGGAAACACCATATATTTT
>-|11|TRBJ2-2|-|TRBV28
CASSLSGELFF
TGTGCCAGCAGTTTGAGTGGGGAGCTGTTTTTT
>-|14|TRBJ1-5|few|TRBV19
CASSLGAGNQPQHF
TGTGCCAGTAGTCTTGGGGCAGGCAATCAGCCCCAGCATTTT
>TRBD2|15|TRBJ2-2|-|TRBV5-6
CASRRAGVVTGELFF
TGTGCCAGCAGACGAGCGGGAGTAGTCACCGGGGAGCTGTTTTTT
>-|11|TRBJ1-1|-|TRBV30
CAHAIGDEAFF
TGTGCCCACGCCATCGGAGATGAAGCTTTCTTT
>-|14|TRBJ1-4|-|TRBV20-1
CSASSGVFNEKLFF
TGCAGTGCTAGTAGCGGGGTTTTTAATGAAAAACTGTTTTTT
>-|17|TRBJ2-6|-|TRBV15
CATSAVGQRSGANVLTF
TGTGCCACCAGCGCCGTGGGGCAGCGCTCTGGGGCCAACGTCCTGACTTTC
>TRBD1|14|TRBJ1-2|-|TRBV27
CASSVGQADYGYTF
TGTGCCAGCAGTGTGGGACAGGCAGACTATGGCTACACCTTC
>-|14|TRBJ2-4|-|TRBV2
CASSEPNSVYIQYF
TGTGCCAGCAGTGAACCAAATAGCGTGTACATTCAGTACTTC
>-|14|TRBJ1-6|-|TRBV30
CAWTRTALNSPLHF
TGTGCCTGGACCCGGACAGCTCTTAATTCACCCCTCCACTTT
>TRBD1|14|TRBJ2-1|-|TRBV5-5
CASSPGQGGNEQFF
TGTGCCAGCAGCCCGGGACAGGGGGGAAATGAGCAGTTCTTC
>TRBD1|14|TRBJ1-2|-|TRBV19
CASSTRDRREGYTF
TGTGCCAGTAGTACGAGGGACAGGAGGGAAGGCTACACCTTC
>-|15|TRBJ2-2|-|TRBV28
CASKLEETDTGELFF
TGTGCCAGCAAACTGGAGGAGACGGACACCGGGGAGCTGTTTTTT
>TRBD2|15|TRBJ2-1|-|TRBV11-2
CASSRLAGRGNEQFF
TGTGCCAGCAGCAGACTAGCGGGGCGGGGGAATGAGCAGTTCTTC
>TRBD2|11|TRBJ2-1|-|TRBV25-1
CASRGGVVQFF
TGTGCCAGCAGGGGGGGGGTGGTGCAGTTCTTC
>TRBD1|13|TRBJ1-2|-|TRBV28
CASSRWTGDGYTF
TGTGCCAGCAGTCGATGGACAGGGGATGGCTACACCTTC
>-|13|TRBJ2-7|once|TRBV6-5
CASSYLIGAEQYF
TGTGCCAGCAGTTACCTGATAGGGGCCGAGCAGTACTTC
>TRBD2|16|TRBJ2-1|-|TRBV29-1
CSVVSGRAVGYNEQFF
TGCAGCGTTGTTAGCGGGAGGGCCGTGGGCTACAATGAGCAGTTCTTC
>-|14|TRBJ1-4|-|TRBV5-1
CASSQDSPNEKLFF
TGCGCCAGCAGCCAGGACAGCCCTAATGAAAAACTGTTTTTT
>-|15|TRBJ2-5|-|TRBV7-8
CASSSGRGPGETQYF
TGTGCCAGCAGCTCCGGGAGAGGCCCAGGAGAGACCCAGTACTTC
>TRBD1|17|TRBJ1-1|-|TRBV11-2
CASRSHPGQVWGTEAFF
TGTGCCAGCAGATCACATCCGGGACAGGTATGGGGCACTGAAGCTTTCTTT
>-|16|TRBJ1-4|-|TRBV28
CASSPPAGVANEKLFF
TGTGCCAGCAGTCCTCCAGCGGGGGTTGCTAATGAAAAACTGTTTTTT
>-|14|TRBJ1-1|once|TRBV6-5
CASRNGRGVYEAFF
TGTGCCAGCAGAAACGGACGGGGAGTATATGAAGCTTTCTTT